This T cell receptor beta chain was sequenced in a study of T-cell reconstitution after alpha-beta-depleted transplantation in children. Preparation of the TCRbeta library was carried out with unique molecular identifiers. From the PCR reads, TCRdb called clonotypes with MiXCR, one entry per CDR3 protein. The sample contains 490,000 or so distinct CDR3 sequences, 9.5% to 15% of which appear only once. This clonotype was detected ten times or more. Germline CDR1 reads SGHTS; CDR2 reads YDEGEE. The V end was cut by 5 bases, the J end by 8 bases, with 17 bases between. This CDR3 spans 14 amino acids. Sample: PBMCs from the stem cell graft donor, taken from the stem cell graft. The sequence derives from a human donor who donated a stem cell graft to a child with combined immunodeficiency. The chain uses TRBV5-8 and TRBJ2-1, with D possibly being TRBD2 (5 bases). CDR3 in amino acids: CASRRGSSVDEQFF. CDR3 in DNA: TGTGCCAGCAGAAGAGGGAGCAGCGTCGATGAGCAGTTCTTC.